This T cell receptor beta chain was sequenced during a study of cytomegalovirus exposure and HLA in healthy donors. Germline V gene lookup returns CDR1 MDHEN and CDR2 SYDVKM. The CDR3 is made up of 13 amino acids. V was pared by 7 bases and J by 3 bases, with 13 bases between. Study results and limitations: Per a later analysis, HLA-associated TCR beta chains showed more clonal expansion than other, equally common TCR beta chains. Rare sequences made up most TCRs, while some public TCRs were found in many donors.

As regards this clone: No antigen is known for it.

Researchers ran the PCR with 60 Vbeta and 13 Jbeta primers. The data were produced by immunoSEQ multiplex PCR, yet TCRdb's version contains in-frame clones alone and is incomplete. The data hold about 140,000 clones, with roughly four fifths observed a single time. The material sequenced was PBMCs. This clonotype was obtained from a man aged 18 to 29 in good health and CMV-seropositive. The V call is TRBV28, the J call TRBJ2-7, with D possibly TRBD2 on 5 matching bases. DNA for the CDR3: TGTGCCAGCACCCATGACGGACTCTACGAGCAGTACTTC. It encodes CASTHDGLYEQYF.